A single sample is the source of the 31 T cell receptor beta chains below, sequenced in a study of blood T cells in healthy people across ages. Alongside a J-beta primer mix, a sample-barcoded 5' primer served in a second PCR lasting about 7 to 11 cycles. One entry per CDR3 protein results from TCRdb running MiXCR on the 5' RACE reads. The table includes some 1.6 million distinct CDR3 sequences, about 31% detected once. Input material: blood. The receptors derive from a woman between 25 and 40 years old in good health.

The CDR3 loop is CASSAEQGQETQYF. In nucleotides, the CDR3 is TGTGCCAGCAGTGCGGAGCAGGGGCAAGAGACCCAGTACTTC. The chain carries TRBV9 and TRBJ2-5, with D perhaps TRBD1 (6 bases). V lost 5 bases and J lost 2, with 13 bases in between. CDR1 and CDR2 from the germline V gene are SGDLS and YYNGEE. CDR3 length: 14 residues.

This clonotype was observed a handful of times. J is TRBJ2-7 and V is TRBV6-1; possibly TRBD2 for D (6 bases). The CDR3 sequence is 15 residues long. V was trimmed by 2 bases and J by 9 bases, leaving 20 bases between them. The germline CDR1 and CDR2 sequences are MNHNS and SASEGT. The CDR3 loop is CASSESRLEGLGQYF. CDR3 bases: TGTGCCAGCAGTGAAAGCAGGTTGGAGGGACTCGGGCAGTACTTC.

The rearrangement links TRBV19 to TRBJ1-5, with D possibly TRBD1 on 5 matching bases. The CDR3 totals 15 residues. The V and J ends lost 5 bases and 4 bases respectively, with 15 bases between them. CDR1 is LNHDA, CDR2 SQIVND, per germline (reference sequence). The CDR3 DNA follows: TGTGCCAGTAGTCAGGGCGACAGAGCGAATCAGCCCCAGCATTTT. As protein: CASSQGDRANQPQHF. The whole variable domain, remainder taken from reference TRBV19 and TRBJ1-5, is DGGITQSPKYLFRKEGQNVTLSCEQNLNHDAMYWYRQDPGQGLRLIYYSQIVNDFQKGDIAEGYSVSREKKESFPLTVTSAQKNPTAFYLCASSQGDRANQPQHFGDGTRLSIL.

The rearrangement joins TRBV5-1 to TRBJ2-1, with TRBD1 as a possible D gene (5 bases). The germline V gene encodes CDR1 SGHRS and CDR2 YFSETQ. Trimming pared 2 bases from V and 0 bases from J, leaving 9 bases between. This CDR3 has 15 amino acids. CDR3 loop: CASSFKGPSYNEQFF. Here the CDR3 DNA reads TGCGCCAGCAGCTTCAAGGGGCCCTCCTACAATGAGCAGTTCTTC.

This chain uses TRBV28 with TRBJ2-1; D is uncertain. Germline CDR1 MDHEN, CDR2 SYDVKM. The CDR3 runs to 13 residues. Trimming removed 7 bases at V and 5 bases at J, with 12 bases between. Here the CDR3 reads CASTTDPNNEQFF. CDR3 coding DNA: TGTGCCAGCACCACGGACCCGAACAATGAGCAGTTCTTC.

V gene TRBV13 combines with J gene TRBJ1-5; D gene unclear. With 0 bases removed from V and 1 base from J, the gap between germline ends came to 7 bases. The CDR3 loop spans 15 amino acids. Germline loops: CDR1 PRHDT, CDR2 FYEKMQ (reference sequence). CDR3 DNA: TGTGCCAGCAGCTTAGGTAGACTGAGCAATCAGCCCCAGCATTTT. Residues: CASSLGRLSNQPQHF.

The count of this clonotype is one. V gene TRBV9 combines with J gene TRBJ2-4; 7 bases agree with TRBD2. The last part of the DNA fits TRBJ2-7 better; the J call may be wrong. This CDR3 has 15 residues. Germline loops: CDR1 SGDLS, CDR2 YYNGEE. The CDR3: CASSSQWGGSYEQYF. CDR3 bases: TGTGCCAGCAGTTCTCAATGGGGGGGCTCCTACGAGCAGTACTTC.

This rearrangement joins TRBV7-2 to TRBJ1-1; D possibly corresponds to TRBD1 (5 bases). V lost 5 bases and J 6 bases, leaving 16 bases between the germline ends. This CDR3 has 14 amino acids. CDR1 SGHTA and CDR2 FQGNSA come from the germline V gene. The CDR3 DNA reads TGTGCCAGCAGCCCGAGTTACCTGGGGCCTGAAGCTTTCTTT. This translates into CASSPSYLGPEAFF.

For the CDR3, the DNA is TGTGCCAGCAGCTTAGGTCCCCCTGGGGGTACGCAGTATTTT. This translates into CASSLGPPGGTQYF. This chain joins TRBV7-8 and TRBJ2-3; D assignment may be TRBD1 or TRBD2 (5 bases each). The germline CDR1 and CDR2 sequences are SGHVS and FQNEAQ. There are 14 residues in the CDR3. V was cut by 1 base and J by 8 bases, with 13 bases left in between.

The chain is built from TRBV7-9 and TRBJ2-5; the D call may be TRBD1 or TRBD2 (5 bases each). Germline lookup yields CDR1 SEHNR and CDR2 FQNEAQ (reference sequence). The germline V and J ends were trimmed by 5 bases and 2 bases, with 15 bases remaining between them. The CDR3 totals 15 residues. CDR3 bases: TGTGCCAGCAGCCCGGAGGTAGGGGTACAAGAGACCCAGTACTTC. Translating it yields CASSPEVGVQETQYF.

This clonotype was detected a few times. The V call is TRBV2, the J call TRBJ2-4; TRBD1 aligns across 7 bases. The length of the CDR3 is 16 residues. With 2 bases clipped from V and 13 bases from J, the junction kept 17 bases outside the gene matches. Germline V gene sequence: CDR1 SNHLY, CDR2 FYNNEI. CDR3 loop: CASSEFRDSFGREQYF. CDR3 DNA sequence: TGTGCCAGCAGTGAATTCCGGGACAGTTTCGGTCGTGAGCAGTACTTC.

This chain uses TRBV29-1 with TRBJ2-3; D uncertain. V lost 2 bases and J lost 1, with 7 bases in between. The germline gives CDR1 SQVTM, CDR2 ANQGSEA. The CDR3 has 13 residues. CDR3 in amino acids: CSVERAGTDTQYF. The CDR3 bases are TGCAGCGTTGAAAGGGCAGGCACAGATACGCAGTATTTT.

The V call is TRBV18, the J call TRBJ2-6; 7 bases line up with TRBD1. CDR1 and CDR2 from the germline V gene are KGHSH and LQKENI. Trimming cost V 0 bases and J 4 bases; bases outside gene matches: 3. The length of the CDR3 is 16 residues. CDR3 nucleotide sequence: TGTGCCAGCTCACCACCGACAGGGAAAGGGGCCAACGTCCTGACTTTC. The encoded protein is CASSPPTGKGANVLTF.

The V and J genes are TRBV7-9 and TRBJ2-3; D may be TRBD2 (6 bases). V lost 8 bases and J lost 2, with 14 bases in between. The germline V gene has CDR1 SEHNR and CDR2 FQNEAQ (reference sequence). The CDR3 loop spans 14 amino acids. CDR3 residues: CASLAGRTTDTQYF. CDR3 nucleotides: TGTGCCAGCCTGGCGGGACGGACCACAGATACGCAGTATTTT.

This clonotype was observed once. V usage is TRBV15 and J usage is TRBJ1-2; no firm D call. The CDR3 has 16 amino acids. The V end lost 5 bases, the J end lost 6 bases, and 22 bases lay between the germline ends. Germline V CDR1 and CDR2: LNHNV, YYDKDF (reference sequence). The CDR3 region is CATSGRYANRGHGYTF. The CDR3 DNA sequence: TGTGCCACCAGCGGACGCTATGCAAACCGTGGGCATGGCTACACCTTC.

This clonotype has only a few counts. The V gene is TRBV11-2, the J gene TRBJ1-2, with no clear D. The germline gives CDR1 SGHAT, CDR2 FQNNGV. V was clipped by 1 base and J by 12 bases, with 12 bases between them. This CDR3 has 12 amino acids. CDR3 sequence reads: CASSLVAQANTF. CDR3 bases: TGTGCCAGCAGCTTAGTTGCGCAGGCAAACACCTTC.

To note about this clonotype: Since the CDR3 does not end with the conserved phenylalanine or tryptophan, this likely comes from a read error. The rearrangement joins TRBV24-1 to TRBJ2-3; D unresolved. CDR3 size: 12 residues. Trimming removed 7 bases at V and 4 bases at J, with 8 bases between. Germline loops: CDR1 KGHDR, CDR2 SFDVKD. The CDR3 DNA reads TGTGCCACCAGCCTAGGTCCAGATACGCAGTATTTG. Protein: CATSLGPDTQYL.

This clonotype occurred a few times. J is TRBJ2-3 and V is TRBV20-1; 8 bases are a match to TRBD2. This CDR3 contains 16 residues. V shed 3 bases, J shed 4 bases, and the junction held 12 bases outside the gene matches. Germline V gene lookup returns CDR1 DFQATT and CDR2 SNEGSKA (reference sequence). The CDR3 DNA reads as TGCAGTGCTAGTCCTCGTTCGCGGGGGGCCCCAGATACGCAGTATTTT. This encodes CSASPRSRGAPDTQYF.

The chain employs TRBV20-1 and TRBJ2-7, with 10 bases aligning to TRBD2. The length of the CDR3 is 14 residues. Germline V gives CDR1 DFQATT, CDR2 SNEGSKA (reference sequence). The V gene end was trimmed by 8 bases and the J gene end by 3 bases; junction bases not matched to a gene: 10. CDR3 nucleotides: TGCAGTACTAAATATAGCGGGGGGCTCTACGAGCAGTACTTC. Translation gives CSTKYSGGLYEQYF.

The V call is TRBV10-3, the J call TRBJ2-5, with a tentative D call TRBD1 (5 bases). V was cut by 0 bases and J by 3 bases, with 11 bases left in between. Germline V gene lookup returns CDR1 ENHRY and CDR2 SYGVKD. There are 15 residues in the CDR3. The CDR3 loop is CAISESFRDKETQYF. CDR3 DNA: TGTGCCATCAGTGAGTCATTCAGGGATAAAGAGACCCAGTACTTC.

J is TRBJ2-3 and V is TRBV7-9; D is perhaps TRBD2 (6 bases). Trimming removed 5 bases from V and 0 bases from J, with 12 bases in between. The CDR3 runs 15 residues. The germline CDR1 and CDR2 sequences are SEHNR and FQNEAQ (reference sequence). CDR3 bases: TGTGCCAGCAGCCGGGCGGGGCCAAGCACAGATACGCAGTATTTT. It is translated as CASSRAGPSTDTQYF.

As to this clonotype: Given a much more abundant clone one base away, this may be a read error. J is TRBJ2-1 and V is TRBV29-1; 7 nucleotides match TRBD2. CDR3 size: 14 residues. Germline V gene sequence: CDR1 SQVTM, CDR2 ANQGSEA. The V and J ends lost 7 bases and 13 bases, in that order; junction bases with no gene match: 19. For the CDR3, the DNA is TGCAGCGCCCTTGTTCATTTGAGGAGGGAGGGACAGTTCTTC. Translated, it gives CSALVHLRREGQFF.

This clonotype showed up just a few times. This chain links TRBV5-1 with TRBJ2-1; D is uncertain. Germline-derived CDR1 and CDR2 are SGHRS and YFSETQ. Trimming took off 2 bases at V and 8 bases at J, with 17 bases between the two ends. CDR3 size: 15 residues. The DNA for the CDR3 is TGCGCCAGCAGCTTACAATTCGGACCCCAGGATGAGCAGTTCTTC. This translates into CASSLQFGPQDEQFF.

This clonotype was seen more than once but under ten times. The V and J genes are TRBV6-5 and TRBJ1-1; possible D gene TRBD1, 5 bases. V shed 0 bases and J shed 4 bases, with 24 bases lying between them. The germline V gene encodes CDR1 MNHEY and CDR2 SVGAGI. This CDR3 comprises 19 residues. The CDR3 here is CASSYSRRGPGQLGTEAFF. CDR3 coding DNA: TGTGCCAGCAGTTACTCGAGGCGGGGCCCAGGTCAATTGGGCACTGAAGCTTTCTTT.

The CDR3 sequence is CASSVVGGVESSYNEQFF. The CDR3 nucleotides are TGTGCCAGCAGCGTAGTGGGTGGCGTTGAATCCTCCTACAATGAGCAGTTCTTC. The J gene is TRBJ2-1, the V gene TRBV9, with D unclear. V was pared by 0 bases and J by 0 bases, with 16 bases between. The length of the CDR3 is 18 residues. Germline V gene lookup returns CDR1 SGDLS and CDR2 YYNGEE.

This CDR3 is CASSPLAGTGELFF. CDR3 sequence (DNA): TGTGCCAGCAGCCCCCTGGCGGGGACCGGGGAGCTGTTTTTT. The chain joins TRBV7-9 to TRBJ2-2, with D possibly TRBD2 on 6 matching bases. Germline lookup yields CDR1 SEHNR and CDR2 FQNEAQ (reference sequence). CDR3 length: 14 residues. Trimming shortened V by 5 bases and J by 5 bases, and 12 bases separated the two germline ends.

This chain joins TRBV20-1 and TRBJ2-1; unclear D gene. The germline V gene has CDR1 DFQATT and CDR2 SNEGSKA (reference sequence). Trimming removed 0 bases from V and 5 bases from J, with 11 bases in between. The CDR3 sequence is 14 residues long. The CDR3: CSARDLAVHNEQFF. The CDR3 bases are TGCAGTGCTAGAGATTTGGCGGTCCACAATGAGCAGTTCTTC.

This clonotype was recorded a few times. The chain carries TRBV5-5 and TRBJ2-1; maybe TRBD1 (6 bases). Germline CDR1 reads SGHKS; CDR2 reads YYEKEE (reference sequence). The CDR3 is 16 amino acids. Trimming took 5 bases from V and 2 from J, leaving 17 bases between them. The CDR3 region is CASRQGRRVTYNEQFF. As DNA, the CDR3 is TGTGCCAGCAGACAGGGACGGCGGGTTACCTACAATGAGCAGTTCTTC.

This clonotype was seen many times. J is TRBJ1-6 and V is TRBV7-6, with TRBD1 identical over 9 bases. CDR1 and CDR2 (germline): SGHVS, FNYEAQ. The CDR3 length is 15 residues. The trim removed 3 bases at V and 8 bases at J, leaving 5 bases unmatched. The CDR3 region is CASSFAGQGDSPLHF. The CDR3 region has the DNA TGTGCCAGCAGCTTCGCGGGACAGGGTGATTCACCCCTCCACTTT.

This sequence joins TRBV2 and TRBJ2-1; D remains ambiguous. Germline values: CDR1 SNHLY, CDR2 FYNNEI. The CDR3 length is 10 residues. Between the trimmed V and J ends, which lost 8 bases and 8 bases, there was a span of 7 bases. CDR3 DNA sequence: TGTGCCAGCCTTAGGTATGAGCAGTTCTTC. Translated, it gives CASLRYEQFF.

V and J are TRBV18 and TRBJ1-1; D is undetermined. V lost 2 bases, J lost 5 bases, and 9 bases lay in between. This CDR3 contains 13 residues. Germline V gene sequence: CDR1 KGHSH, CDR2 LQKENI. Here the CDR3 DNA reads TGTGCCAGCTCACCAAGTAGGTTTACTGAAGCTTTCTTT. This encodes CASSPSRFTEAFF.